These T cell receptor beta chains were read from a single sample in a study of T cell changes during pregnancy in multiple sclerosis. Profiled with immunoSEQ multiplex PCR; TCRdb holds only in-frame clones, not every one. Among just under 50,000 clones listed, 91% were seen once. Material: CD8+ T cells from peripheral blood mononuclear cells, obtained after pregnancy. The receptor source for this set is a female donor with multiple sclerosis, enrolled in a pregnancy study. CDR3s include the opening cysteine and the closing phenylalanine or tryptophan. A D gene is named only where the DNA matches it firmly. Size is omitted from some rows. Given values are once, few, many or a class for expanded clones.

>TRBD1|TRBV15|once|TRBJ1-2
CATSRDFRDRGPHGYTF
TGTGCCACCAGCAGAGATTTCCGGGACAGGGGGCCTCATGGCTACACCTTC
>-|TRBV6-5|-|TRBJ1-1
CASSQLGSEAFF
TGTGCCAGCAGCCAACTAGGGTCGGAAGCTTTCTTT
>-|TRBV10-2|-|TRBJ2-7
CASTGGGDEQYF
TGCGCCAGCACGGGAGGGGGCGACGAGCAGTACTTC
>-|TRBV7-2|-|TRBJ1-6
CASSLIGQFEEGVGSPLHF
TGTGCCAGCAGCTTAATTGGACAGTTCGAGGAAGGGGTGGGATCACCCCTCCACTTT
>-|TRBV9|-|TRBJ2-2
CATTPFDVTLDTGELFF
TGTGCCACCACCCCCTTTGACGTGACATTAGACACCGGGGAGCTGTTTTTT
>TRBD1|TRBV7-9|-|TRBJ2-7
CASSLVGTGRHEQYF
TGTGCCAGCAGCTTAGTAGGGACAGGGAGGCACGAGCAGTACTTC
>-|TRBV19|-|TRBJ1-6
CASSSPPGVSPLHF
TGTGCCAGTAGTTCACCCCCAGGGGTCTCACCCCTCCACTTT
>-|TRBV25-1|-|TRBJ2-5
CASSDAETQYF
TGTGCCAGCAGTGATGCGGAAACCCAGTACTTC
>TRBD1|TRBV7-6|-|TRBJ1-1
CASSFQPGQGRITEAFF
TGTGCCAGCAGCTTCCAACCGGGACAGGGTAGGATCACTGAAGCTTTCTTT
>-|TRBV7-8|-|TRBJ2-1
CASTRGDEQFF
TGTGCCAGCACCCGCGGGGATGAGCAGTTCTTC
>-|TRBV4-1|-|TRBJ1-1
CASSQGTKTKRERLDTEAFF
TGCGCCAGCAGCCAAGGGACCAAAACCAAGAGGGAGCGTTTGGACACTGAAGCTTTCTTT
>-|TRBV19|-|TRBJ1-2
CASSIRSRTIYTF
TGTGCCAGTAGTATTAGATCTAGGACTATCTACACCTTC
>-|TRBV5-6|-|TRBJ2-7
CASSLAGGASYEQYF
TGTGCCAGCAGCTTGGCTGGGGGGGCCTCCTACGAGCAGTACTTC
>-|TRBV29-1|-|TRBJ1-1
CSVVLNTEAFF
TGCAGCGTAGTACTTAACACTGAAGCTTTCTTT
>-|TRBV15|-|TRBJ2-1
CATGQTPVTTAYNEQFF
TGTGCCACCGGACAGACTCCCGTTACGACAGCCTACAATGAGCAGTTCTTC
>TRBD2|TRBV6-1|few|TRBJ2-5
CASSELAGEQETQYF
TGTGCCAGCAGTGAGCTAGCGGGGGAGCAAGAGACCCAGTACTTC
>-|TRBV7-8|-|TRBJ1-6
CASSPTGVSYNSPLHF
TGTGCCAGCAGCCCCACGGGGGTTTCCTATAATTCACCCCTCCACTTT
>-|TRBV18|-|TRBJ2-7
CASSVTGTLRFDEQYF
TGTGCCAGCTCCGTGACGGGTACCCTACGGTTTGACGAGCAGTACTTC
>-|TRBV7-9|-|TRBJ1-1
CASSQGPGRATEAFF
TGTGCCAGCAGCCAAGGCCCGGGGAGGGCCACTGAAGCTTTCTTT
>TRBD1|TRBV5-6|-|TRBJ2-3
CASSLGQGETDTQYF
TGTGCCAGCAGCTTGGGACAGGGGGAAACAGATACGCAGTATTTT
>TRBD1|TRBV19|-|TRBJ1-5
CASSAGTGPRVAQPQHF
TGTGCCAGTAGTGCCGGGACAGGGCCCCGCGTCGCTCAGCCCCAGCATTTT
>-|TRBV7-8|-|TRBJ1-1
CASSLGGYRNTEAFF
TGTGCCAGCAGCTTAGGAGGGTATAGGAACACTGAAGCTTTCTTT
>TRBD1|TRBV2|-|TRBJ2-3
CASPPGQATDTQYF
TGTGCCAGCCCACCGGGACAGGCCACAGATACGCAGTATTTT
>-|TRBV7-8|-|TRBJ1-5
CASSLDRNQPQHF
TGTGCCAGCAGCTTAGACAGGAATCAGCCCCAGCATTTT
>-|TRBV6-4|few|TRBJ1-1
CASSDSEASEAFF
TGTGCCAGCAGTGACTCGGAGGCGAGTGAAGCTTTCTTT
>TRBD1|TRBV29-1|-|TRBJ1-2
CSVPGTGAQDYGYTF
TGCAGCGTTCCCGGGACAGGGGCGCAGGACTATGGCTACACCTTC
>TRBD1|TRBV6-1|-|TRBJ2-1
CASSADRDSKADEQFF
TGTGCCAGCAGTGCGGACCGGGACAGCAAGGCAGATGAGCAGTTCTTC
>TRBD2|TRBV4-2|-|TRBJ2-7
CASSQDPGSGGAQQYF
TGTGCCAGCAGCCAAGATCCGGGTAGCGGGGGGGCCCAGCAGTACTTC
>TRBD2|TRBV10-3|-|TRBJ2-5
CAISEGLAGGMETQYF
TGTGCCATCAGTGAGGGTCTAGCGGGGGGAATGGAGACCCAGTACTTC
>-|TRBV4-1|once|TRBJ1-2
CASSPVGDYGYTF
TGCGCCAGCAGCCCGGTAGGGGACTATGGCTACACCTTC
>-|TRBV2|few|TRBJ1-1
CASRLYTEAFF
TGTGCCAGCAGACTATACACTGAAGCTTTCTTT
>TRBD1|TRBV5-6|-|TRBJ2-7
CASSFAGQVSYEQYF
TGTGCCAGCAGCTTTGCGGGACAGGTCTCCTACGAGCAGTACTTC
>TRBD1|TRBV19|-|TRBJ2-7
CASSAGTGDYEQYF
TGTGCCAGTAGTGCCGGGACAGGGGACTACGAGCAGTACTTC
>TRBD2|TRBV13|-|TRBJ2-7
CASSSDGLAGAGEQYF
TGTGCCAGCAGCTCGGACGGACTAGCGGGGGCCGGGGAGCAGTACTTC
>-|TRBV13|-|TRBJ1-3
CASSLRGTASSGNTIYF
TGTGCCAGCAGCTTAAGGGGGACCGCGAGCTCTGGAAACACCATATATTTT
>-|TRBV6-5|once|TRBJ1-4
CASSYASATNEKLFF
TGTGCCAGCAGTTACGCCAGTGCAACTAATGAAAAACTGTTTTTT
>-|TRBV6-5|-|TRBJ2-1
CASNYAEGYNEQFF
TGTGCCAGCAATTACGCGGAGGGCTACAATGAGCAGTTCTTC
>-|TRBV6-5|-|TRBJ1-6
CASTPPGNNSPLHF
TGTGCCAGCACCCCCCCAGGGAACAATTCACCCCTCCACTTT
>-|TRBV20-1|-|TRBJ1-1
CSLLEAAEAFF
TGCAGTCTTTTAGAGGCCGCTGAAGCTTTCTTT
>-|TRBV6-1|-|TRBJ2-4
CATTTELAKNIQYF
TGTGCCACTACGACAGAGCTAGCCAAAAACATTCAGTACTTC
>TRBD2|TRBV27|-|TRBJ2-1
CASSSPPSGRDEQFF
TGTGCCAGCAGTTCCCCCCCAAGCGGGAGGGATGAGCAGTTCTTC
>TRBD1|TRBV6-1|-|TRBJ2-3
CASKVQGASTDTQYF
TGTGCCAGCAAGGTACAGGGGGCGTCCACAGATACGCAGTATTTT
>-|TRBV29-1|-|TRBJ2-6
CSVGGGEGGANVLTF
TGCAGCGTTGGCGGGGGCGAGGGAGGGGCCAACGTCCTGACTTTC
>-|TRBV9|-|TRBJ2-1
CASSSPAAGEYNEQFF
TGTGCCAGCAGCTCCCCAGCGGCTGGAGAATACAATGAGCAGTTCTTC
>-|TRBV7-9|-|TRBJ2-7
CASSPRQFYEQYF
TGTGCCAGCAGCCCCCGACAGTTCTACGAGCAGTACTTC
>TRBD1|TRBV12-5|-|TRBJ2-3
CASGSLGQDGTQYF
TGTGCTAGTGGTTCGTTAGGACAGGATGGGACGCAGTATTTT
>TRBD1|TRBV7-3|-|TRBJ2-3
CASSYGTGADTQYF
TGTGCCAGCAGCTACGGGACAGGGGCAGATACGCAGTATTTT
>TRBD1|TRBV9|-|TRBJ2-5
CASSGFGTGGTQYF
TGTGCCAGCAGCGGATTTGGGACAGGAGGGACCCAGTACTTC
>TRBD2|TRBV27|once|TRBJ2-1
CASSRRDYRVSNEQFF
TGTGCCAGCAGTCGGAGGGACTACCGGGTCTCCAATGAGCAGTTCTTC
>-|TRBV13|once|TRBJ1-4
CASSLSLNEKLFF
TGTGCCAGCAGTCTTAGCTTGAATGAAAAACTGTTTTTT
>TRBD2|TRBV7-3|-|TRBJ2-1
CASSLGGEQFF
TGTGCCAGCAGCTTGGGGGGGGAGCAGTTCTTC
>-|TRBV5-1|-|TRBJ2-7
CASSLGGQLGPYYEQYF
TGCGCCAGCAGCTTGGGGGGACAATTGGGGCCGTACTACGAGCAGTACTTC
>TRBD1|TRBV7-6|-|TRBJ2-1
CASSSGQGDEEQFF
TGTGCCAGCAGCTCCGGACAGGGGGACGAGGAGCAGTTCTTC